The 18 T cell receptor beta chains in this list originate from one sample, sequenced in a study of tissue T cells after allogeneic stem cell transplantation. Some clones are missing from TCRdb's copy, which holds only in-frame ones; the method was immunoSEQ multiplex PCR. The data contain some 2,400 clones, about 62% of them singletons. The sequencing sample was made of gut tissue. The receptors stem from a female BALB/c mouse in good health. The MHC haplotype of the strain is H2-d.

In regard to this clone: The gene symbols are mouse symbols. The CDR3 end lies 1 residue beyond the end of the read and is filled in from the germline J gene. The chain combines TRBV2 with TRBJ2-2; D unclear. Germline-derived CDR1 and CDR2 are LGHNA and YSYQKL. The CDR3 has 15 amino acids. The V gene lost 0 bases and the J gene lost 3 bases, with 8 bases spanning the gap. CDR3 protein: CASSQDEGDTGQLYF. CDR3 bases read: TGTGCCAGCAGCCAAGATGAGGGAGACACCGGGCAGCTCTAC.

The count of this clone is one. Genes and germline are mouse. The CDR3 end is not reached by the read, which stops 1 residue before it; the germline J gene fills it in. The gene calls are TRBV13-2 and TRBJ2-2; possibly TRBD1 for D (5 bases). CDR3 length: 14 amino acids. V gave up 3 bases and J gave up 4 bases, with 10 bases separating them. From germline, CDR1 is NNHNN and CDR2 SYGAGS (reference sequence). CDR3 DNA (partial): TGTGCCAGCGGTGCCAGGGAGGGCACCGGGCAGCTCTAC. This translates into CASGAREGTGQLY. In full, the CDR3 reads CASGAREGTGQLYF.

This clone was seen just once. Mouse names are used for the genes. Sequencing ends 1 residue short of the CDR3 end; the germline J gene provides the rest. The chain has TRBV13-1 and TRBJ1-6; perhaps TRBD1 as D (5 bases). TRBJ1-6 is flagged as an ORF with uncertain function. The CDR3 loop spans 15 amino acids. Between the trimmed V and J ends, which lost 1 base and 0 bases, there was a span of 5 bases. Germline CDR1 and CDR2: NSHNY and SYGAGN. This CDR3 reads CASSDRGSYNSPLYF. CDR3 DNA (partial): TGTGCCAGCAGTGATAGGGGTTCCTATAATTCGCCCCTCTAC.

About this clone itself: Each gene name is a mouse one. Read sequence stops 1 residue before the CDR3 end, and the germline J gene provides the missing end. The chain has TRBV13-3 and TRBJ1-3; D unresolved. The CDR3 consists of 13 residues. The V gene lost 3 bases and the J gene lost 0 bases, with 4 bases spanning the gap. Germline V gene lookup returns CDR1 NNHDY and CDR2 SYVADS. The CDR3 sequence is CASSGHSGNTLYF. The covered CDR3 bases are TGTGCCAGCAGTGGACATTCTGGAAATACGCTCTAT.

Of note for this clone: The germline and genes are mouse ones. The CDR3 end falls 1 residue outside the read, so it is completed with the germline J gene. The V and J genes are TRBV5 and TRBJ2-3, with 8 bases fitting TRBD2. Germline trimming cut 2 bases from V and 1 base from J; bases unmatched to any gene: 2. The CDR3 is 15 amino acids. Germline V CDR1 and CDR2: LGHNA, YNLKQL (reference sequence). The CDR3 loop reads CASSQPWGGAETLYF. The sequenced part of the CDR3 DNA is TGTGCCAGCAGCCAACCCTGGGGGGGTGCAGAAACGCTGTAT.

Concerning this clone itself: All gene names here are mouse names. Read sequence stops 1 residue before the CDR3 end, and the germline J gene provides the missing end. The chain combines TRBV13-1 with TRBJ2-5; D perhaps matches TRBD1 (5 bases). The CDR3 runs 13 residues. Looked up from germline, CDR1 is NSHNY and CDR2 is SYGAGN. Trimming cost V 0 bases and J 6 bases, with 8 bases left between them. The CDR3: CASSDDRTDTQYF. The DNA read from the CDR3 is TGTGCCAGCAGTGATGACAGGACGGACACCCAGTAC.

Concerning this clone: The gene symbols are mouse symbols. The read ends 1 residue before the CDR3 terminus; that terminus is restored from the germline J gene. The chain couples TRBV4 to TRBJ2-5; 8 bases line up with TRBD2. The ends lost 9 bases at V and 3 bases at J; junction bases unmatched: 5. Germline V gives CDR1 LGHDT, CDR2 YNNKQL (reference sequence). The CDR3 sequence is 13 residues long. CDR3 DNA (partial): TGTGCCAGGAGTGGGGGGGGGCAAGACACCCAGTAC. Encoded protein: CARSGGGQDTQY. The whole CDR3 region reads CARSGGGQDTQYF.

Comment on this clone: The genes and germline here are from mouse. The CDR3 bases that were read are TGTGCCTGGAGTCTCGCCAGTAACACCGGGCAGCTCTAC. Protein sequence: CAWSLASNTGQLY. The entire CDR3 protein reads CAWSLASNTGQLYF. The rearrangement links TRBV31 to TRBJ2-2; D remains ambiguous. Coverage ceases 1 residue before the CDR3 finishes, and the germline J gene fills in the end. The V end lost 0 bases, the J end lost 2 bases, and 7 bases lay between the germline ends. The CDR3 has 14 residues. Germline CDR1 reads GKSSPN; CDR2 reads SITVG.

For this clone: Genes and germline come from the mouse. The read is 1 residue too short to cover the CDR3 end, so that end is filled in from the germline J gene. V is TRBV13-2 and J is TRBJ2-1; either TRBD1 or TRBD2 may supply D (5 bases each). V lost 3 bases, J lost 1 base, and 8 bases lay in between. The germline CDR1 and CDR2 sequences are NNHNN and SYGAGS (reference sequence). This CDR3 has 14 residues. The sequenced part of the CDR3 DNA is TGTGCCAGCGGTGGCCGGGGGAACTATGCTGAGCAGTTC. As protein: CASGGRGNYAEQF. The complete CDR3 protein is CASGGRGNYAEQFF.

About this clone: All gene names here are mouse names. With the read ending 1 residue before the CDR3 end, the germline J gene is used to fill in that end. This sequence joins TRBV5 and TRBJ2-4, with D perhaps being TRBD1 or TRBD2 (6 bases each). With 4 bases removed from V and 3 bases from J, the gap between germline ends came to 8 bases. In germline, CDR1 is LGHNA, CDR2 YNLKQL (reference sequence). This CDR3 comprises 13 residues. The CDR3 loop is CASSPGAQNTLYF. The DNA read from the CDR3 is TGTGCCAGCAGCCCGGGGGCGCAAAACACCTTGTAC.

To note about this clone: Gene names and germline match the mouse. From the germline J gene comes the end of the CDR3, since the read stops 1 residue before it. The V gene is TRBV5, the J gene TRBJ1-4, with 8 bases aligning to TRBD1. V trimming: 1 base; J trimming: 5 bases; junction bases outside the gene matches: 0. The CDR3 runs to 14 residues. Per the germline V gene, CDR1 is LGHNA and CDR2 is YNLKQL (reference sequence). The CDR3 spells CASSQGQGNERLFF. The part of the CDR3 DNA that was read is TGTGCCAGCAGCCAAGGACAGGGGAACGAAAGATTATTT.

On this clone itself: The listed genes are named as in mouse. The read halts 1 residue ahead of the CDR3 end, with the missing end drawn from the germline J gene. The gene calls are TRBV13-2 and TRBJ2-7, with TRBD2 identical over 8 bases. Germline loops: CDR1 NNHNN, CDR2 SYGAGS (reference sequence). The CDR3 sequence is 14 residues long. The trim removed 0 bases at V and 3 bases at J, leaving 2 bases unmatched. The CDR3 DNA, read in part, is TGTGCCAGCGGTGATGCTGGGGGGCGCTATGAACAGTAC. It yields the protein CASGDAGGRYEQY. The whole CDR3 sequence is CASGDAGGRYEQYF.

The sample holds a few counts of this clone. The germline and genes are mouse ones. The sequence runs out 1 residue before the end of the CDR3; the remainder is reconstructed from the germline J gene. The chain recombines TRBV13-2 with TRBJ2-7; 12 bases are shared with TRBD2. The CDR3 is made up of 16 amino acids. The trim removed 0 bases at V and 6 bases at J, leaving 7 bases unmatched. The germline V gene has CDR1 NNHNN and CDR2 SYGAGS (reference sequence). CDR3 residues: CASGDGLGGRGSEQYF. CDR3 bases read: TGTGCCAGCGGTGATGGACTGGGGGGGCGCGGTAGTGAACAGTAC.

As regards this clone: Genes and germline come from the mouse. The CDR3 DNA, read in part, is TGCACCTGCAGTGCAGACACTACAGAAGTCTTC. This gives the protein CTCSADTTEVF. The full CDR3 reads CTCSADTTEVFF. This sequence joins TRBV1 and TRBJ1-1; D ambiguous. Read data end 1 residue before the CDR3 end; the end is taken from the germline J gene. The germline V gene encodes CDR1 NSQYPW and CDR2 LRSPGD (reference sequence). V was clipped by 0 bases and J by 5 bases, with 4 bases between them. This CDR3 spans 12 amino acids.

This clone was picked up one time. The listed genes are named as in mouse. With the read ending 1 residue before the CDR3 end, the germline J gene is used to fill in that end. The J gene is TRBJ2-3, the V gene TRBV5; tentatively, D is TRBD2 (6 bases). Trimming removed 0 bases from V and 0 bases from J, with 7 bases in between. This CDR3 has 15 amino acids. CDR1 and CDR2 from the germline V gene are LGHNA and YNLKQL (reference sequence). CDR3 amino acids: CASSQEGTSAETLYF. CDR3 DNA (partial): TGTGCCAGCAGCCAAGAGGGGACTAGTGCAGAAACGCTGTAT.

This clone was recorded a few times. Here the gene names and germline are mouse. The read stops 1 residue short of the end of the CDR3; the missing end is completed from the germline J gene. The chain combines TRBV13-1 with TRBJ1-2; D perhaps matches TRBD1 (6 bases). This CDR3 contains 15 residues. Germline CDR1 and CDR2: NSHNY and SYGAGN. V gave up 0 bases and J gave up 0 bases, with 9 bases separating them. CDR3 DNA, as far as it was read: TGTGCCAGCAGTGATGCGGGGACAACAAACTCCGACTACACC. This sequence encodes CASSDAGTTNSDYT. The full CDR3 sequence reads CASSDAGTTNSDYTF.

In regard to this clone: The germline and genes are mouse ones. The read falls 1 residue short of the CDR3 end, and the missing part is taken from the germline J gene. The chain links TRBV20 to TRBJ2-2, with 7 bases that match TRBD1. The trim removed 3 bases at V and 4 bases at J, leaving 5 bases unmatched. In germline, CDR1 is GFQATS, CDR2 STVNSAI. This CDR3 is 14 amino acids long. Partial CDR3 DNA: TGTGGTGCTAGACAGGGGAGCGGCACCGGGCAGCTCTAC. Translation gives CGARQGSGTGQLY. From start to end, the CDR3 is CGARQGSGTGQLYF.

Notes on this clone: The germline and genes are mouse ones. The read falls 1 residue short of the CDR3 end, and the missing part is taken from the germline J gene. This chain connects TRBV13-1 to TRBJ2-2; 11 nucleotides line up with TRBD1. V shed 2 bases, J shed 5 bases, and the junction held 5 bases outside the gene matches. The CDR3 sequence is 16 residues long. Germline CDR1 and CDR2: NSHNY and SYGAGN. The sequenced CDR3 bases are TGTGCCAGCAGTGACGCCGGGACAGGGGGAACCGGGCAGCTCTAC. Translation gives CASSDAGTGGTGQLY. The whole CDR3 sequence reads CASSDAGTGGTGQLYF.